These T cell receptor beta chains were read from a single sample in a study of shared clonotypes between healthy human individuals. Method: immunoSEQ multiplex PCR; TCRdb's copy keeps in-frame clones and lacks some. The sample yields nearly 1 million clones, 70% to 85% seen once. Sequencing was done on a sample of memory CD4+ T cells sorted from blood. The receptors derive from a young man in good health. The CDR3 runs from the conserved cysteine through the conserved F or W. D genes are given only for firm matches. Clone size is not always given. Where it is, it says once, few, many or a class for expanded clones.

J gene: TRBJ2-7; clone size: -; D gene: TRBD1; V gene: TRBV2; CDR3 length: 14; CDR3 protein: CASVRDSYSYEQYF; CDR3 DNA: TGTGCCAGCGTACGGGACAGTTACTCCTACGAGCAGTACTTC
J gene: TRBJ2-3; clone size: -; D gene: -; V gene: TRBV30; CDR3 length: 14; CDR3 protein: CAWRIGTSGDTQYF; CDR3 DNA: TGTGCCTGGAGAATTGGGACATCGGGCGATACGCAGTATTTT
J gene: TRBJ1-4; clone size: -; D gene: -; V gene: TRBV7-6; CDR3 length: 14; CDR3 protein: CASSLAPGGEKLFF; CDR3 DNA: TGTGCCAGCAGCTTAGCCCCGGGGGGTGAAAAACTGTTTTTT
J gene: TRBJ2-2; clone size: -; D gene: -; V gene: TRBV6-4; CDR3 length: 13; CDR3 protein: CASSEQFAGELFF; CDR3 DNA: TGTGCCAGCAGTGAACAGTTTGCCGGGGAGCTGTTTTTT
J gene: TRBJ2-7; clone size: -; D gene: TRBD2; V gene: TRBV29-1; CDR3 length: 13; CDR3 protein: CSVEWGGTYEQYF; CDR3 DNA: TGCAGCGTTGAATGGGGGGGGACCTACGAGCAGTACTTC
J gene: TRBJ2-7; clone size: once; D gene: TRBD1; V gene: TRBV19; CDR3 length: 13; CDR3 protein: CASSPDRASEQYF; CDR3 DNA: TGTGCCAGTAGCCCAGACAGGGCTAGCGAGCAGTACTTC
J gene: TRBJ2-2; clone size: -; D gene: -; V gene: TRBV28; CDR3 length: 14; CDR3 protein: CASTPGQNTGELFF; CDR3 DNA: TGTGCCAGCACCCCGGGACAAAACACCGGGGAGCTGTTTTTT
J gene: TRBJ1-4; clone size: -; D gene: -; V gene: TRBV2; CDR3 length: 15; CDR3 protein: CASSDTQSFNEKLFF; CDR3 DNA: TGTGCCAGCAGTGATACGCAGTCCTTTAATGAAAAACTGTTTTTT
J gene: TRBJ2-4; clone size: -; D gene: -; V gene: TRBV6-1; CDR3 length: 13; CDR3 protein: CASSESRMDIQYF; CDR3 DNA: TGTGCCAGCAGTGAATCCAGGATGGACATTCAGTACTTC
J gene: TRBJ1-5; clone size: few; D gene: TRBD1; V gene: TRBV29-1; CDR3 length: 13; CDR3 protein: CSVGDRGYQPQHF; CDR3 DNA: TGCAGCGTTGGGGACAGGGGATATCAGCCCCAGCATTTT